Listed below are T cell receptor beta chains from one sample, sequenced in a study of blood T cell repertoires in COVID-19. TCRdb keeps only in-frame clones here, not all; method: immunoSEQ multiplex PCR. The sample records approximately 240,000 clones, 75% to 90% being singletons. The specimen sequenced was PBMCs or T cells enriched from blood (not recorded which). These receptors were collected from a woman aged 25 to 45 with acute COVID-19. Both conserved end residues are part of each CDR3. The D gene is left open where the match is weak. A row's size may be missing; if present it is once, few, many or a size class.

clone size	V gene	D gene	J gene	CDR3 DNA	CDR3 protein
NA	TRBV9	NA	TRBJ2-7	TGTGCCAGCAGCGTAGCCGAGACAGAGTTCTACGAGCAGTACTTC	CASSVAETEFYEQYF
NA	TRBV4-1	NA	TRBJ1-2	TGCGCCAGCAGCCAAGGGAGGGGAGGGTATGGCTACACCTTC	CASSQGRGGYGYTF
NA	TRBV11-2	NA	TRBJ2-1	TGTGCCAGCAGCTCCGACATCCAACGCTACAATGAGCAGTTCTTC	CASSSDIQRYNEQFF
NA	TRBV10-3	NA	TRBJ1-1	TGTGCCATCAAGGCCCTAGACACTGAAGCTTTCTTT	CAIKALDTEAFF
once	TRBV11-2	TRBD2	TRBJ2-7	TGTGCCAGCAGCCCCGGGACTAGCGGGAGTAGCCACGAGCAGTACTTC	CASSPGTSGSSHEQYF
once	TRBV7-3	NA	TRBJ2-1	TGTGCCAGCAGCTTAAGGCCAAACAATGAGCAGTTCTTC	CASSLRPNNEQFF
NA	TRBV28	TRBD1	TRBJ1-5	TGTGCCATCCTTAAGCCGGGACAGGGGGCAGAACAGCCCCAGCATTTT	CAILKPGQGAEQPQHF
NA	TRBV28	TRBD1	TRBJ1-2	TGTGCCAGCAGTCCCGGGACAGCCACTAACTATGGCTACACCTTC	CASSPGTATNYGYTF
NA	TRBV5-1	TRBD2	TRBJ2-3	TGCGCCAGCAGCTTGGCCGGGACTAGCGGCACAGATACGCAGTATTTT	CASSLAGTSGTDTQYF
NA	TRBV2	NA	TRBJ2-5	TGTGCCAGCGGCCCAGAGGGGGGGAGCGGTCAAGAGACCCAGTACTTC	CASGPEGGSGQETQYF
NA	TRBV14	NA	TRBJ2-1	TGTGCCAGCAGCCAAAGACCGGGTTACAATGAGCAGTTCTTC	CASSQRPGYNEQFF
NA	TRBV6-1	TRBD1	TRBJ2-7	TGTGCCAGCAGTGAAAGACGGGACAGGGGAAGGCAGTACTTC	CASSERRDRGRQYF
once	TRBV29-1	NA	TRBJ2-7	TGCAGCGTTTATGAACCCCGAGACAAGTCCTACGAGCAGTACTTC	CSVYEPRDKSYEQYF
NA	TRBV5-4	TRBD1	TRBJ1-1	TGTGCCAGCAGCCCGACAGGGGCCGGCACTGAAGCTTTCTTT	CASSPTGAGTEAFF
NA	TRBV11-2	TRBD1	TRBJ2-7	TGTGCCAGCAGCTTAGTTTACAGGGGCTCCTCCTACGAGCAGTACTTC	CASSLVYRGSSYEQYF
NA	TRBV4-3	TRBD1	TRBJ1-1	TGCGCCAGCAGCCTCCGACAGGGGGTGAACACTGAAGCTTTCTTT	CASSLRQGVNTEAFF
NA	TRBV11-2	TRBD2	TRBJ2-1	TGTGCCAGCAGCTTGGGACTAGCGGGAGTAGATGAGCAGTTCTTC	CASSLGLAGVDEQFF
NA	TRBV18	NA	TRBJ2-7	TGTGCCAGCTCATCTTATACTAGTGGCGAGCAGTACTTC	CASSSYTSGEQYF
NA	TRBV10-2	NA	TRBJ1-5	TGCGCCAGCAGTACGGGACAAACCAAGCTCAATCAGCCCCAGCATTTT	CASSTGQTKLNQPQHF
NA	TRBV2	TRBD1	TRBJ1-5	TGTGCCAGCAGTGCTGGCAGGGGGTGGCAGCCCCAGCATTTT	CASSAGRGWQPQHF
NA	TRBV30	NA	TRBJ1-2	TGTGCCTGGAGTGTGCGGGTGGACTATGGCTACACCTTC	CAWSVRVDYGYTF
NA	TRBV9	NA	TRBJ1-1	TGTGCCAGCAGCGTAGGTCCTACGGACACTGAAGCTTTCTTT	CASSVGPTDTEAFF
NA	TRBV28	TRBD1	TRBJ1-5	TGTGCCAGCAGCTCGGGACAGCCGGATCAGCCCCAGCATTTT	CASSSGQPDQPQHF
once	TRBV10-3	TRBD2	TRBJ2-2	TGTGCCATCAGTGAGCCTAACAGACTAGCGGGTCGGGCCGGGGAGCTGTTTTTT	CAISEPNRLAGRAGELFF
NA	TRBV10-3	NA	TRBJ1-1	TGTGCCATCAGTGAGCCCCTGACAGGCATCAACCAAGCTTTCTTT	CAISEPLTGINQAFF
NA	TRBV2	NA	TRBJ1-5	TGTGCCAGCAGCGACACAGAGAGCGGTCAGCCCCAGCATTTT	CASSDTESGQPQHF
NA	TRBV28	NA	TRBJ2-1	TGTGCCAGCACCCTCTCCCCCGCGGACTCAAGGAGGTTCTTC	CASTLSPADSRRFF
NA	TRBV27	TRBD2	TRBJ2-7	TGTGCCAGCAGTCCCGCGAGCGGGAGCTACGAGCAGTACTTC	CASSPASGSYEQYF
NA	TRBV7-8	NA	TRBJ1-3	TGTGCCAGCAGCCTACCCCCGGGAGGGGGGAGAAACACCATATATTTT	CASSLPPGGGRNTIYF
NA	TRBV28	NA	TRBJ1-5	TGTGCCAGCAGTTTAGGGAGGCAGCCCCAGCATTTT	CASSLGRQPQHF
few	TRBV9	NA	TRBJ2-1	TGTGCCAGCAGCGTAGGGGACTCGAGCAATGAGCAGTTCTTC	CASSVGDSSNEQFF
once	TRBV7-9	TRBD1	TRBJ2-7	TGTGCCAGCAGCCCGGGGACAGGGATTTACGAGCAGTACTTC	CASSPGTGIYEQYF
NA	TRBV27	NA	TRBJ1-2	TGTGCCAGCAGTTTATCTTCCGCCAGTAACTATGGCTACACCTTC	CASSLSSASNYGYTF